One and the same sample provided the 29 T cell receptor beta chains below, sequenced in a study of blood T cell repertoires in COVID-19. Generated by immunoSEQ multiplex PCR, the TCRdb table keeps only in-frame clones and is missing some. The sample includes about 240,000 clones, roughly nine tenths of them seen just once. Material for sequencing was peripheral blood. All receptors derive from a man between 60 and 75 years old with acute or convalescent COVID-19.

This CDR3 reads CASSFDRAHYNEQFF. DNA of the CDR3: TGTGCCAGCAGCTTCGACAGGGCACACTACAATGAGCAGTTCTTC. The rearrangement joins TRBV13 to TRBJ2-1; TRBD1 matches at 7 bases. Germline trimming cut 3 bases from V and 3 bases from J; bases unmatched to any gene: 5. The CDR3 has 15 residues. Germline CDR1 and CDR2: PRHDT and FYEKMQ (reference sequence).

The chain combines TRBV12-3 or TRBV12-4 with TRBJ2-1; TRBD1 is a possible D gene (5 bases). Trimming took off 4 bases at V and 14 bases at J, with 12 bases between the two ends. This CDR3 region has 11 residues. CDR3: CASSSQGSEFF. The CDR3 DNA reads TGTGCCAGCAGTTCTCAGGGTAGTGAGTTCTTC.

V usage is TRBV28 and J usage is TRBJ1-6, with 9 positions matching TRBD1. This CDR3 spans 14 amino acids. CDR1 MDHEN and CDR2 SYDVKM come from the germline V gene. J lost 9 bases, V lost 5 bases, and 5 bases had no gene match. The chain's CDR3 is CASSPAGQGSPLHF. The CDR3 DNA is TGTGCCAGCAGTCCCGCGGGACAGGGTTCACCCCTCCACTTT.

The J gene is TRBJ1-2, the V gene TRBV5-5; weak D call: TRBD1 (5 bases). Germline values: CDR1 SGHKS, CDR2 YYEKEE (reference sequence). There are 13 residues in the CDR3. Trimming shortened V by 0 bases and J by 6 bases, and 9 bases separated the two germline ends. This CDR3 is CASSLGGVDGYTF. The CDR3, as DNA: TGTGCCAGCAGCTTGGGGGGCGTGGATGGCTACACCTTC.

The chain couples TRBV5-5 to TRBJ1-1; a possible D gene is TRBD1 (6 bases). Trimming took off 0 bases at V and 11 bases at J, with 8 bases between the two ends. The CDR3 has 11 residues. Germline V gives CDR1 SGHKS, CDR2 YYEKEE (reference sequence). The CDR3, as DNA: TGTGCCAGCAGCTTGGACAGGGTGGCTTTCTTT. Translating gives CASSLDRVAFF.

The chain is built from TRBV6-5 and TRBJ1-1; D remains ambiguous. The CDR3 extends over 14 amino acids. V lost 4 bases and J 5 bases, leaving 14 bases between the germline ends. In germline, CDR1 is MNHEY, CDR2 SVGAGI. CDR3 in amino acids: CASSSRGSGTEAFF. The DNA for the CDR3 is TGTGCCAGCAGTTCCCGCGGATCGGGGACTGAAGCTTTCTTT.

The chain couples TRBV10-3 to TRBJ2-7; no clear D gene. Trimming shortened V by 5 bases and J by 2 bases, and 7 bases separated the two germline ends. The CDR3 is 12 amino acids. Germline-derived CDR1 and CDR2 are ENHRY and SYGVKD. The CDR3 protein is CAISPSTYEQYF. The CDR3 DNA is TGTGCCATCAGTCCCAGTACCTACGAGCAGTACTTC.

The table lists this clone with a count of one. The rearrangement links TRBV5-6 to TRBJ1-2, with D tentatively TRBD1 (6 bases). Germline CDR1 is SGHDT and CDR2 is YYEEEE. CDR3 size: 13 residues. The germline V and J ends were trimmed by 2 bases and 10 bases, with 15 bases remaining between them. The DNA for the CDR3 is TGTGCCAGCAGCTTCGGGACCCCAGGGGACTACACCTTC. Encoded protein: CASSFGTPGDYTF.

This clone showed up just once. The V and J genes are TRBV6-5 and TRBJ1-2; 9 positions agree with TRBD1. Trimming removed 7 bases from V and 8 bases from J; junction bases left unmatched: 8. Germline CDR1 MNHEY, CDR2 SVGAGI. The CDR3 runs 13 residues. CDR3 in amino acids: CASTRDRVQGYTF. The CDR3, as DNA: TGTGCCAGCACCCGGGACAGGGTACAAGGCTACACCTTC.

The J gene is TRBJ2-1, the V gene TRBV28, with TRBD2 identical over 14 bases. The length of the CDR3 is 15 residues. Looked up from germline, CDR1 is MDHEN and CDR2 is SYDVKM. V lost 5 bases and J lost 6; bases outside the gene matches: 3. CDR3 sequence: CASSPGTSGSNEQFF. The CDR3 DNA sequence: TGTGCCAGCAGTCCAGGGACTAGCGGGAGCAATGAGCAGTTCTTC.

CDR3 sequence (DNA): TGTGCCAGCAGCCAAGACGGGACAGGGACTAACGCCGGGGAGCTGTTTTTT. Amino acids: CASSQDGTGTNAGELFF. The chain uses TRBV4-2 and TRBJ2-2; 9 bases fit TRBD1. The CDR3 spans 17 residues. V dropped 0 bases and J dropped 6; count of bases not matched to a gene: 8. Per the germline V gene, CDR1 is LGHNA and CDR2 is YNFKEQ.

The chain carries TRBV24-1 and TRBJ1-6; D is perhaps TRBD1 (5 bases). With 0 bases removed from V and 10 bases from J, the gap between germline ends came to 18 bases. The germline CDR1 and CDR2 sequences are KGHDR and SFDVKD. The CDR3 loop spans 17 amino acids. The CDR3 reads CATSDLHAVRGESPLHF. CDR3 nucleotide sequence: TGTGCCACCAGTGATTTGCACGCAGTTCGGGGGGAGTCACCCCTCCACTTT.

Here the CDR3 DNA reads TGTGCCACCAGCAGAGATTGGGACATAAATCAGCCCCAGCATTTT. It is translated as CATSRDWDINQPQHF. V and J are TRBV15 and TRBJ1-5, with a tentative D call TRBD1 (6 bases). The V gene lost 0 bases and the J gene lost 4 bases, with 10 bases spanning the gap. Germline V gene sequence: CDR1 LNHNV, CDR2 YYDKDF (reference sequence). This CDR3 has 15 residues.

The chain employs TRBV19 and TRBJ2-3, with 9 bases matching TRBD2. The CDR3 is made up of 18 amino acids. Germline V gives CDR1 LNHDA, CDR2 SQIVND (reference sequence). The V gene end was trimmed by 5 bases and the J gene end by 4 bases; junction bases not matched to a gene: 16. The CDR3 DNA follows: TGTGCCAGTAGTCCGCCACTAGCGGGTTCGGCGGGAGCAGATACGCAGTATTTT. Translated, it gives CASSPPLAGSAGADTQYF. Filled out from reference TRBV19 and TRBJ2-3, the complete variable domain reads DGGITQSPKYLFRKEGQNVTLSCEQNLNHDAMYWYRQDPGQGLRLIYYSQIVNDFQKGDIAEGYSVSREKKESFPLTVTSAQKNPTAFYLCASSPPLAGSAGADTQYFGPGTRLTVL.

The chain joins TRBV2 to TRBJ2-7; 8 nucleotides line up with TRBD1. The V segment lost 1 base and the J segment 6 bases; nucleotides outside the gene matches: 8. The CDR3 is 15 amino acids. Looked up from germline, CDR1 is SNHLY and CDR2 is FYNNEI. CDR3 in DNA: TGTGCCAGCAGTGAAGAGGGACAGGTATCTGGCGAGCAGTACTTC. Its translation: CASSEEGQVSGEQYF.

The J gene is TRBJ1-1, the V gene TRBV11-2; a weak D match, TRBD1 (5 bases). This CDR3 has 15 residues. CDR1 is SGHAT, CDR2 FQNNGV, per germline. The germline V and J ends were trimmed by 5 bases and 3 bases, with 16 bases remaining between them. The CDR3 sequence: CASSLGVSEDTEAFF. Here the CDR3 DNA reads TGTGCCAGCAGCCTAGGGGTCTCCGAGGACACTGAAGCTTTCTTT.

This chain links TRBV10-3 with TRBJ2-1; 11 bases match TRBD2. The J segment lost 6 bases and the V segment lost 0 bases, leaving 4 bases of the junction unmatched. The CDR3 extends over 16 amino acids. Germline values: CDR1 ENHRY, CDR2 SYGVKD. CDR3 sequence: CAISESTSGNSNEQFF. Written as DNA, the CDR3 is TGTGCCATCAGTGAGTCGACTAGCGGGAATAGCAATGAGCAGTTCTTC.

The CDR3 DNA reads as TGTGCCAGCAGTGAGCAAGTATCGGTAACCTACGAGCAGTACTTC. This sequence encodes CASSEQVSVTYEQYF. The chain carries TRBV2 and TRBJ2-7; D is ambiguous. Germline V CDR1 and CDR2: SNHLY, FYNNEI. The CDR3 runs 15 residues. Trimming pared 3 bases from V and 2 bases from J, leaving 14 bases between.

This clone was observed once. The J gene is TRBJ1-5, the V gene TRBV21-1. TRBV21-1 is labeled a pseudogene. CDR3 length: 17 residues. Here the CDR3 reads CASSQKVGWGDDQPQHF. CDR3 coding DNA: TGTGCCAGCAGCCAAAAAGTAGGCTGGGGGGATGATCAGCCCCAGCATTTT.

The gene calls are TRBV24-1 and TRBJ2-7; TRBD1 is a possible D gene (5 bases). Looked up from germline, CDR1 is KGHDR and CDR2 is SFDVKD. CDR3 length: 15 residues. Trimming removed 1 base from V and 5 bases from J, with 14 bases in between. The chain's CDR3 is CATSDFEAGLHEQYF. As DNA, the CDR3 is TGTGCCACCAGTGATTTCGAAGCAGGGTTGCACGAGCAGTACTTC.

The chain has TRBV9 and TRBJ2-7, with 11 nucleotides matching TRBD2. Germline-derived CDR1 and CDR2 are SGDLS and YYNGEE. The CDR3 covers 17 residues. V shed 0 bases, J shed 2 bases, and the junction held 7 bases outside the gene matches. CDR3 DNA sequence: TGTGCCAGCAGCGTAGGATTAGCGGGAGGGGGAACCTACGAGCAGTACTTC. It is translated as CASSVGLAGGGTYEQYF.

V usage is TRBV28 and J usage is TRBJ1-2; 7 bases are shared with TRBD1. V gave up 5 bases and J gave up 5 bases; unmatched junction bases: 8. The CDR3 consists of 14 residues. Germline V lookup: CDR1 MDHEN, CDR2 SYDVKM. The CDR3 sequence is CASSAQGTRYGYTF. In DNA, the CDR3 is TGTGCCAGCAGTGCACAGGGGACACGTTATGGCTACACCTTC.

The gene calls are TRBV7-3 and TRBJ2-1; 10 bases map to TRBD2. CDR3 length: 14 amino acids. Germline-derived CDR1 and CDR2 are SGHTA and FQGTGA. V trimming: 9 bases; J trimming: 4 bases; junction bases outside the gene matches: 6. CDR3 protein: CASAPGLAYNEQFF. CDR3 nucleotide sequence: TGTGCCAGTGCACCGGGACTAGCGTACAATGAGCAGTTCTTC.

The chain carries TRBV3-1 (or the pseudogene TRBV3-2) and TRBJ2-3, with a weak D call TRBD1 (6 bases). Germline V gene sequence: CDR1 LGHDT, CDR2 YNNKEL (reference sequence). CDR3 length equals 15 residues. The ends were cut back, 0 bases at V and 4 bases at J, with 11 bases in the middle. The chain's CDR3 is CASSQDRRQADTQYF. As DNA, the CDR3 is TGTGCCAGCAGCCAAGATCGCAGACAGGCAGATACGCAGTATTTT.

This clone was seen a single time. Other DNA sequences within the sample encode an identical CDR3. The chain combines TRBV30 with TRBJ1-1; D uncertain. The V gene's germline CDR1 is GTSNPN and CDR2 SVGIG (reference sequence). The CDR3 sequence is 13 residues long. V lost 0 bases to trimming and J lost 1 base, with 6 bases between them. The CDR3 protein is CAWSVRENTEAFF. The CDR3 bases are TGTGCCTGGAGTGTACGGGAGAACACTGAAGCTTTCTTT.

V is TRBV9 and J is TRBJ2-7; a possible D gene is TRBD2 (6 bases). Trimming took off 0 bases at V and 3 bases at J, with 13 bases between the two ends. The CDR3 covers 15 residues. Germline V gene lookup returns CDR1 SGDLS and CDR2 YYNGEE. The CDR3 here is CASSVAVGLLYEQYF. The CDR3 DNA reads TGTGCCAGCAGCGTAGCTGTGGGACTTCTCTACGAGCAGTACTTC.

The chain recombines TRBV4-1 with TRBJ1-6, with D possibly TRBD1 on 5 matching bases. The CDR3 sequence is 16 residues long. V lost 4 bases and J 5 bases, leaving 15 bases between the germline ends. Germline V gene sequence: CDR1 MGHRA, CDR2 YSYEKL. CDR3 coding DNA: TGCGCCAGCAGCCCAGATGGGACGGGGGATAATTCACCCCTCCACTTT. Translation: CASSPDGTGDNSPLHF.

This chain uses TRBV29-1 with TRBJ1-2, with 12 bases matching TRBD1. V dropped 7 bases and J dropped 7; count of bases not matched to a gene: 19. CDR3 length equals 17 residues. The germline CDR1 and CDR2 sequences are SQVTM and ANQGSEA. In nucleotides, the CDR3 is TGCAGCGCCGACGCGACCGGGACAGGGGGCCTTGGCGGTGGCTACACCTTC. Its protein product is CSADATGTGGLGGGYTF.

This rearrangement joins TRBV7-2 to TRBJ2-7; D is uncertain. The CDR3 has 14 residues. Looked up from germline, CDR1 is SGHTA and CDR2 is FQGNSA. The germline V and J ends were trimmed by 5 bases and 1 base, with 12 bases remaining between them. CDR3 in amino acids: CASSPLEVSYEQYF. CDR3 DNA sequence: TGTGCCAGCAGCCCCCTCGAGGTGTCCTACGAGCAGTACTTC.